This TCR beta chain is drawn from a study of blood T cell repertoires in COVID-19. Study information: Acute-phase and convalescent COVID-19 samples originated in the United States, Italy and Spain. The cDNA or gDNA used as material had been derived from T cells, B-cell-depleted T cells, or PBMCs.

In the authors' workflow: Reference gene primer amplification yielded estimated nucleated cell counts. The assay was immunoSEQ multiplex PCR, and TCRdb's table has in-frame clones only and misses some. V, J and clone size are those of that table, while D and trimming were read from the DNA. The sample has fewer than 130,000 clones, roughly 85% seen once. V shed 4 bases, J shed 3 bases, and the junction held 3 bases outside the gene matches. The V gene's germline CDR1 is GTSNPN and CDR2 SVGIG (reference sequence). This CDR3 spans 13 amino acids. The sequencing input was peripheral blood. This TCR came from a woman of 80 years or more with active or convalescent COVID-19. This rearrangement joins TRBV30 to TRBJ2-1; 7 bases line up with TRBD2. The chain's CDR3 is CAWKPSGYNEQFF. The CDR3 nucleotides read TGTGCCTGGAAACCTAGCGGCTACAATGAGCAGTTCTTC.